Included here is one T cell receptor (beta chain) sequence, with context. The source of the sample is a study of cytomegalovirus exposure and HLA in healthy donors. The V end lost 0 bases, the J end lost 5 bases, and 14 bases lay between the germline ends. Germline-derived CDR1 and CDR2 are SGHNT and YYREEE (reference sequence). This CDR3 region has 15 residues. This PCR relied on a set of 60 Vbeta primers and 13 Jbeta primers. Profiling relied on immunoSEQ multiplex PCR, and the TCRdb table lists in-frame clones only, not all of them. Of 55,000 to 90,000 clones listed, around 81% are singletons. What was sequenced was PBMCs. The TCR sequence derives from a man between 45 and 60 years old in good health and CMV-seronegative. V and J are TRBV5-4 and TRBJ1-2; possibly TRBD1 for D (6 bases). CDR3 sequence: CASSLDRTEPYGYTF. In DNA, the CDR3 is TGTGCCAGCAGCTTGGATAGGACAGAACCTTATGGCTACACCTTC.